Shown below are 31 T cell receptor beta chains from a single sample sequenced in a study of T-cell memory formation after mild COVID-19. TCRdb re-called the 5' RACE reads with MiXCR, one entry per CDR3 protein. Of about 350,000 distinct CDR3 sequences in the sample, roughly 20% are singletons; the top ten hold roughly 23%. The sequenced sample consisted of PBMCs or a T cell subset sorted from them (not recorded which). The origin of the receptors is a man between 18 and 29 years old who had mild COVID-19 (a few samples of this study predate the infection). Cell type and time point are not known.

This clonotype has ten or more counts. The V and J genes are TRBV5-1 and TRBJ1-6; D is uncertain. The CDR3 runs 14 residues. Deletions cut 0 bases from V and 7 bases from J, with 8 bases between. The V gene's germline CDR1 is SGHRS and CDR2 YFSETQ. The CDR3 loop is CASSLEGWNSPLHF. In nucleotides, the CDR3 is TGCGCCAGCAGCTTGGAAGGGTGGAATTCACCCCTCCACTTT.

In its sample, this clonotype was seen many times. This chain connects TRBV5-1 to TRBJ1-4; D perhaps matches TRBD1 (5 bases). CDR1 and CDR2 from the germline V gene are SGHRS and YFSETQ. The V end was cut by 0 bases, the J end by 8 bases, with 11 bases between. CDR3 length: 14 residues. The CDR3 nucleotides read TGCGCCAGCAGCTTGGGGCAGGGCGCGGAAAAACTGTTTTTT. It encodes CASSLGQGAEKLFF. The whole variable domain, remainder taken from reference TRBV5-1 and TRBJ1-4, is KAGVTQTPRYLIKTRGQQVTLSCSPISGHRSVSWYQQTPGQGLQFLFEYFSETQRNKGNFPGRFSGRQFSNSRSEMNVSTLELGDSALYLCASSLGQGAEKLFFGSGTQLSVL.

V and J are TRBV5-5 and TRBJ1-4; D gene unclear. Germline loops: CDR1 SGHKS, CDR2 YYEKEE (reference sequence). The CDR3 is made up of 15 amino acids. V gave up 1 base and J gave up 2 bases, with 9 bases separating them. In nucleotides, the CDR3 is TGTGCCAGCAGCTTGTCCCTAGGCACTAATGAAAAACTGTTTTTT. This translates into CASSLSLGTNEKLFF.

The chain recombines TRBV7-9 with TRBJ2-1, with no clear D. V lost 3 bases and J 6 bases, leaving 15 bases between the germline ends. Germline V CDR1 and CDR2: SEHNR, FQNEAQ (reference sequence). The CDR3 length is 15 residues. The CDR3 bases are TGTGCCAGCAGCTTTGGGTCCATTAACTCCAATGAGCAGTTCTTC. Amino acid sequence: CASSFGSINSNEQFF.

Here the CDR3 DNA reads TGTGCCAGCAGCCCCCAGGAGCGGCGCACATACAATGAGCAGTTCTTC. Amino acid sequence: CASSPQERRTYNEQFF. The V gene is TRBV5-4, the J gene TRBJ2-1, with D maybe TRBD2 (5 bases). Germline CDR1 reads SGHNT; CDR2 reads YYREEE (reference sequence). V was pared by 4 bases and J by 4 bases, with 18 bases between. The CDR3 consists of 16 residues.

J is TRBJ1-1 and V is TRBV5-1; D unclear. Per the germline V gene, CDR1 is SGHRS and CDR2 is YFSETQ. The V and J ends lost 7 bases and 4 bases respectively, with 14 bases between them. This CDR3 contains 13 residues. In DNA form, the CDR3 reads TGCGCCAGCGCCCAGTGGAGTTTCACTGAAGCTTTCTTT. Translated, it gives CASAQWSFTEAFF.

Comments on this clonotype: A single base separates this from a much larger clone, so it may be a read error. The rearrangement links TRBV6-1 to TRBJ1-5; 7 positions match TRBD1. The CDR3 loop spans 15 amino acids. Germline CDR1 and CDR2: MNHNS and SASEGT. This chain's CDR3 is CASSRTGGSNQTQHF. CDR3 coding DNA: TGTGCCAGCAGCAGGACAGGCGGGAGCAATCAGACCCAGCATTTT.

V usage is TRBV20-1 and J usage is TRBJ2-5; D gene ambiguous. Germline assignment: CDR1 DFQATT and CDR2 SNEGSKA (reference sequence). The CDR3 is 11 amino acids. Deletions cut 5 bases from V and 5 bases from J, with 9 bases between. The CDR3 nucleotides read TGCAGTGCTCGCCGTTGGGAGACCCAGTACTTC. Its translation: CSARRWETQYF.

This sequence joins TRBV15 and TRBJ1-4; a weak D match, TRBD1 (6 bases). V shed 2 bases and J shed 4 bases, with 11 bases lying between them. Germline V lookup: CDR1 LNHNV, CDR2 YYDKDF (reference sequence). This CDR3 region has 15 residues. The CDR3: CATSRQLGGNEKLFF. The CDR3 nucleotides are TGTGCCACCAGCAGACAGCTAGGGGGTAATGAAAAACTGTTTTTT.

A few counts support this clonotype. V gene TRBV28 combines with J gene TRBJ2-7, with 7 bases fitting TRBD1. CDR3 length: 14 residues. Germline V lookup: CDR1 MDHEN, CDR2 SYDVKM. Unmatched junction bases numbered 4, after V lost 4 bases and J lost 1 base. In DNA form, the CDR3 reads TGTGCCAGCAGTTCCGCAGGGGGATCCTACGAGCAGTACGTC. It is translated as CASSSAGGSYEQYV.

The chain has TRBV18 and TRBJ2-1, with D possibly TRBD2 on 5 matching bases. The CDR3 extends over 14 amino acids. Trimming pared 4 bases from V and 5 bases from J, leaving 12 bases between. Germline lookup yields CDR1 KGHSH and CDR2 LQKENI. CDR3 loop: CASSLSGFDNEQFF. CDR3 nucleotide sequence: TGTGCCAGCTCACTTTCGGGGTTCGACAATGAGCAGTTCTTC.

This clonotype was counted at least ten times. This chain links TRBV7-3 with TRBJ2-3; tentative D call: TRBD2 (5 bases). V lost 6 bases, J lost 4 bases, and 8 bases lay in between. Germline lookup yields CDR1 SGHTA and CDR2 FQGTGA. This CDR3 region has 12 residues. CDR3 loop: CASSRGSDTQYF. The CDR3 region has the DNA TGTGCCAGCAGTCGGGGATCAGATACGCAGTATTTT.

The J gene is TRBJ1-2, the V gene TRBV20-1, with 9 bases that match TRBD1. The CDR3 runs 15 residues. V lost 6 bases to trimming and J lost 6 bases; unmatched junction nucleotides: 14. Germline-derived CDR1 and CDR2 are DFQATT and SNEGSKA (reference sequence). DNA for the CDR3: TGCAGTGCGACAGGCACGGGACAGGGACACAATGGCTACACCTTC. This codes for CSATGTGQGHNGYTF.

Only a few counts were recorded for this clonotype. The rearrangement links TRBV12-3 or TRBV12-4 to TRBJ1-2; tentative D call: TRBD1 (5 bases). V lost 3 bases and J lost 2, with 16 bases in between. The CDR3 consists of 16 residues. CDR3 residues: CASSFAGQPINYGYTF. In DNA form, the CDR3 reads TGTGCCAGCAGTTTTGCGGGGCAGCCTATAAACTATGGCTACACCTTC.

In this sample, this clonotype turned up a few times. The chain uses TRBV9 and TRBJ2-1, with D tentatively TRBD2 (6 bases). Germline CDR1 SGDLS, CDR2 YYNGEE. The CDR3 totals 14 residues. V was shortened by 0 bases and J by 5 bases, with 9 bases between the two germline ends. For the CDR3, the DNA is TGTGCCAGCAGCGTAGGGCTAGCGAACAATGAGCAGTTCTTC. This codes for CASSVGLANNEQFF.

This clonotype appeared a few times. The chain links TRBV4-1 to TRBJ1-1; D gene uncertain. Trimming shortened V by 6 bases and J by 11 bases, and 19 bases separated the two germline ends. Germline CDR1 is MGHRA and CDR2 is YSYEKL. The CDR3 is 13 amino acids. The CDR3 spells CASRPMESGAAFF. CDR3 nucleotide sequence: TGCGCCAGCAGACCCATGGAGTCGGGTGCGGCTTTCTTT.

The chain uses TRBV9 and TRBJ2-3; D is uncertain. From germline, CDR1 is SGDLS and CDR2 YYNGEE. Trimming stripped 3 bases from V and 5 bases from J, with 7 bases between. The CDR3 has 12 residues. CDR3: CASSEALDTQYF. In DNA, the CDR3 is TGTGCCAGCAGCGAGGCTTTAGATACGCAGTATTTT.

This clonotype was seen a handful of times. This rearrangement joins TRBV7-3 to TRBJ2-4, with D perhaps TRBD1 (5 bases). The germline V gene has CDR1 SGHTA and CDR2 FQGTGA. The CDR3 has 14 residues. V was shortened by 3 bases and J by 8 bases, with 14 bases between the two germline ends. Here the CDR3 reads CASSFEGAGYIQYF. The CDR3 nucleotides read TGTGCCAGCAGCTTTGAAGGGGCTGGTTACATTCAGTACTTC.

J is TRBJ2-3 and V is TRBV9; 10 bases map to TRBD2. V lost 4 bases and J lost 4; bases outside the gene matches: 9. Germline CDR1 reads SGDLS; CDR2 reads YYNGEE. This CDR3 spans 16 amino acids. CDR3 coding DNA: TGTGCCAGCAGCCCCCTTAGGAGCGGGGGGGCAGATACGCAGTATTTT. The encoded protein is CASSPLRSGGADTQYF.

The chain employs TRBV29-1 and TRBJ2-1, with 8 bases that match TRBD2. J lost 5 bases, V lost 6 bases, and 6 bases had no gene match. The CDR3 runs 13 residues. Germline V gene lookup returns CDR1 SQVTM and CDR2 ANQGSEA. The CDR3 protein is CSVFSGEHNEQFF. DNA for the CDR3: TGCAGCGTATTTAGCGGGGAGCACAATGAGCAGTTCTTC.

This clonotype was picked up many times. The chain is built from TRBV12-3 or TRBV12-4 and TRBJ1-5, with D possibly being TRBD1 (5 bases). V was cut by 2 bases and J by 9 bases, with 14 bases left in between. The CDR3 extends over 14 amino acids. The DNA for the CDR3 is TGTGCCAGCAGTTTACAGGCGGGGACGGGGCCCCAGCATTTT. Amino acid sequence: CASSLQAGTGPQHF.

V is TRBV6-5 and J is TRBJ2-3; D gene unclear. The CDR3 spans 13 residues. Trimming took 6 bases from V and 5 from J, leaving 12 bases between them. In germline, CDR1 is MNHEY, CDR2 SVGAGI. For the CDR3, the DNA is TGTGCCAGCAGACCGTCCGGCCGAGATACGCAGTATTTT. Its protein product is CASRPSGRDTQYF.

This clonotype was detected many times. V and J are TRBV5-1 and TRBJ2-1; a possible D gene is TRBD1 (6 bases). V was trimmed by 4 bases and J by 9 bases, leaving 8 bases between them. Per the germline V gene, CDR1 is SGHRS and CDR2 is YFSETQ. This CDR3 comprises 11 residues. The CDR3 DNA sequence: TGCGCCAGCAGCCAGGGGCCTGAGCAGTTCTTC. It yields the protein CASSQGPEQFF. Supplemented by reference TRBV5-1 and TRBJ2-1, the full variable domain reads KAGVTQTPRYLIKTRGQQVTLSCSPISGHRSVSWYQQTPGQGLQFLFEYFSETQRNKGNFPGRFSGRQFSNSRSEMNVSTLELGDSALYLCASSQGPEQFFGPGTRLTVL.

This rearrangement joins TRBV5-1 to TRBJ2-5; D might be TRBD1 or TRBD2, each matching 5 bases. Germline V gene data show CDR1 as SGHRS and CDR2 as YFSETQ. This CDR3 is 15 amino acids long. Trimming removed 0 bases from V and 3 bases from J, with 12 bases in between. For the CDR3, the DNA is TGCGCCAGCAGCTTGGAAGGGACGCCCGAAGAGACCCAGTACTTC. Its protein product is CASSLEGTPEETQYF.

The chain links TRBV7-3 to TRBJ1-6; a weak D match, TRBD1 (5 bases). This CDR3 contains 14 residues. Trimming removed 8 bases from V and 7 bases from J, with 15 bases in between. Germline loops: CDR1 SGHTA, CDR2 FQGTGA. CDR3 in amino acids: CASRQGGENSPLHF. CDR3 in DNA: TGTGCCAGCCGGCAGGGAGGGGAAAATTCACCCCTCCACTTT.

This clonotype was recorded a few times. The chain links TRBV12-3 or TRBV12-4 to TRBJ2-1; TRBD2 matches at 9 bases. The CDR3 covers 15 residues. J gave up 14 bases and V 5 bases, and 16 bases lay outside the gene matches. CDR3 DNA sequence: TGTGCCAGCAGTACGGGGGGCGGGCTAGCGGGGAAGGAGTTCTTC. Amino acids: CASSTGGGLAGKEFF.

J is TRBJ2-5 and V is TRBV5-6; D might be TRBD2 (6 bases). The CDR3 sequence is 15 residues long. Trimming left V 3 bases short and J 5 bases short, with 17 bases between. Germline-derived CDR1 and CDR2 are SGHDT and YYEEEE. CDR3 sequence: CASSYSGGGWETQYF. The CDR3 DNA follows: TGTGCCAGCAGCTACAGCGGCGGAGGGTGGGAGACCCAGTACTTC.

The gene calls are TRBV4-1 and TRBJ1-4; the match to TRBD1 covers 7 bases. Unmatched junction bases numbered 6, after V lost 3 bases and J lost 5 bases. From germline, CDR1 is MGHRA and CDR2 YSYEKL. The CDR3 totals 15 residues. The CDR3 spells CASSQPGQQNEKLFF. CDR3 bases: TGCGCCAGCAGCCAGCCGGGACAGCAGAATGAAAAACTGTTTTTT.

The chain combines TRBV29-1 with TRBJ2-2, with D possibly being TRBD2 (7 bases). The CDR3 covers 14 residues. The germline CDR1 and CDR2 sequences are SQVTM and ANQGSEA. The V end lost 4 bases, the J end lost 2 bases, and 11 bases lay between the germline ends. As DNA, the CDR3 is TGCAGCGTTGTTGCGGGGGCTAACACCGGGGAGCTGTTTTTT. Translation: CSVVAGANTGELFF.

This clonotype was seen a few times. The CDR3: CASSFGGNYNEQFF. The CDR3 nucleotides read TGTGCCAGCAGCTTCGGAGGCAACTACAATGAGCAGTTCTTC. J is TRBJ2-1 and V is TRBV11-2, with a weak D call TRBD2 (5 bases). Trimming stripped 3 bases from V and 3 bases from J, with 9 bases between. Germline loops: CDR1 SGHAT, CDR2 FQNNGV. The CDR3 has 14 residues. Filled out from reference TRBV11-2 and TRBJ2-1, the complete variable domain reads EAGVAQSPRYKIIEKRQSVAFWCNPISGHATLYWYQQILGQGPKLLIQFQNNGVVDDSQLPKDRFSAERLKGVDSTLKIQPAKLEDSAVYLCASSFGGNYNEQFFGPGTRLTVL.

This clonotype has at least ten counts. The V and J genes are TRBV7-2 and TRBJ1-1, with 7 nucleotides matching TRBD1. Germline CDR1 reads SGHTA; CDR2 reads FQGNSA. After removal of 0 bases from V and 7 bases from J, the junction contained 5 bases not matched to a gene. The CDR3 contains 14 residues. The CDR3 DNA is TGTGCCAGCAGCTTAGCCGACAGGGACGGTGAAGCTTTCTTT. Amino acids: CASSLADRDGEAFF. The full variable domain, rest sourced from reference TRBV7-2 and TRBJ1-1, is GAGVSQSPSNKVTEKGKDVELRCDPISGHTALYWYRQSLGQGLEFLIYFQGNSAPDKSGLPSDRFSAERTGGSVSTLTIQRTQQEDSAVYLCASSLADRDGEAFFGQGTRLTVV.